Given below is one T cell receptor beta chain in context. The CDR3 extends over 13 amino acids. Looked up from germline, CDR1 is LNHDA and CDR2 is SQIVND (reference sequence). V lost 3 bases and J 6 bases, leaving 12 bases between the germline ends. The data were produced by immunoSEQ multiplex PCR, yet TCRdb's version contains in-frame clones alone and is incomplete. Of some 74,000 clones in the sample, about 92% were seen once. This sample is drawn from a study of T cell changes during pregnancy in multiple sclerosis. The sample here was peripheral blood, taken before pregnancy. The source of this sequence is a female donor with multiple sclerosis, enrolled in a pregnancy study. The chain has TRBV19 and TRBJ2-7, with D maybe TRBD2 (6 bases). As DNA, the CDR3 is TGTGCCAGTAGTATCGTGGAGGGCAGCGAGCAGTACTTC. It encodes CASSIVEGSEQYF. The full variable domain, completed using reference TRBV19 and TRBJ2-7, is DGGITQSPKYLFRKEGQNVTLSCEQNLNHDAMYWYRQDPGQGLRLIYYSQIVNDFQKGDIAEGYSVSREKKESFPLTVTSAQKNPTAFYLCASSIVEGSEQYFGPGTRLTVT.